This T cell receptor (beta chain) appears in the sequencing data of a study of blood T cells in healthy people across ages. Study results and caveats: More naive CD4+ cells and higher diversity were found in long-lived than in aged donors. The CMV status of each donor remained undetermined, and this could have confounded shifts in expanded clonotypes. Getting older went along with TCR beta diversity per million T cells dropping roughly linearly.

This clonotype was recorded once. Its specificity is not known. For the second PCR, which ran for 7 to 11 cycles, a sample-barcoded 5' primer and a J-beta primer mix were used. TCRdb passed the 5' RACE reads through MiXCR, listing each CDR3 protein once. The sample yields roughly 680,000 distinct CDR3 sequences, over 45% seen once. V lost 5 bases, J lost 0 bases, and 10 bases lay in between. Germline V gene data show CDR1 as DFQATT and CDR2 as SNEGSKA (reference sequence). The CDR3 is made up of 14 amino acids. Total RNA extracted from each sample amounted to at least 5.5 micrograms. The TCR originated in a woman aged 55-69 years in good health. Specimen: blood. This chain connects TRBV20-1 to TRBJ1-4; D gene unclear. The CDR3 region is CSAAVATTNEKLFF. The CDR3 coding sequence is TGCAGTGCTGCCGTCGCGACAACTAATGAAAAACTGTTTTTT.